This passage covers 13 T cell receptor beta chains from one sample sequenced in a study of OX40 agonist ivuxolimab in advanced cancers. The table came from immunoSEQ multiplex PCR; TCRdb's copy has only in-frame clones and leaves some out. The data hold roughly 92,000 clones, with under 95% observed a single time. This specimen consisted of CD4+ or CD8+ T cells sorted from blood, obtained in a trial of the OX40 agonist ivuxolimab. The source is an adult with an advanced solid tumor such as melanoma, head and neck, liver or kidney cancer.

The chain has TRBV2 and TRBJ2-7; 16 bases match TRBD2. After removal of 7 bases from V and 7 bases from J, the junction contained 22 bases not matched to a gene. This CDR3 region has 20 residues. The germline gives CDR1 SNHLY, CDR2 FYNNEI. The CDR3 is CASTRKSGTGTSGRAGEQYF. The CDR3 DNA is TGTGCCAGCACCCGGAAGTCCGGGACAGGGACTAGCGGGAGGGCCGGGGAGCAGTACTTC. Together with reference TRBV2 and TRBJ2-7, the CDR3 gives the full variable domain: EPEVTQTPSHQVTQMGQEVILRCVPISNHLYFYWYRQILGQKVEFLVSFYNNEISEKSEIFDDQFSVERPDGSNFTLKIRSTKLEDSAMYFCASTRKSGTGTSGRAGEQYFGPGTRLTVT.

The chain joins TRBV2 to TRBJ1-2, with D maybe TRBD1 (5 bases). Trimming pared 4 bases from V and 8 bases from J, leaving 14 bases between. The V gene's germline CDR1 is SNHLY and CDR2 FYNNEI. There are 13 residues in the CDR3. The CDR3 loop is CASSGGTSGGYTF. The CDR3, as DNA: TGTGCCAGCAGTGGCGGGACGTCGGGGGGCTACACCTTC.

The rearrangement uses TRBV6-1 and TRBJ2-5, with 7 positions matching TRBD1. CDR3 size: 13 residues. Germline CDR1 and CDR2: MNHNS and SASEGT. Germline trimming cut 7 bases from V and 5 bases from J; bases unmatched to any gene: 7. In DNA form, the CDR3 reads TGTGCCAGCATCCCGGGACAGAGGGAGACCCAGTACTTC. It encodes CASIPGQRETQYF.

This chain connects TRBV19 to TRBJ1-5; 8 bases align to TRBD1. With V trimmed by 6 bases and J by 5 bases, 12 bases remained unmatched. The CDR3 is made up of 16 amino acids. The germline CDR1 and CDR2 sequences are LNHDA and SQIVND (reference sequence). This CDR3 reads CASRDSGQGTYQPQHF. The CDR3 region has the DNA TGTGCCAGTAGGGATTCCGGACAGGGCACGTATCAGCCCCAGCATTTT.

The chain recombines TRBV5-6 with TRBJ1-1, with D hard to call. This CDR3 comprises 15 residues. The ends were cut back, 2 bases at V and 0 bases at J, with 11 bases in the middle. Germline V gene data show CDR1 as SGHDT and CDR2 as YYEEEE. CDR3 coding DNA: TGTGCCAGCAGCTTTAGTGTATTCATGAACACTGAAGCTTTCTTT. As protein: CASSFSVFMNTEAFF.

The chain recombines TRBV27 with TRBJ1-6; no clear D gene. The CDR3 extends over 14 amino acids. Germline V lookup: CDR1 MNHEY, CDR2 SMNVEV (reference sequence). V shed 1 base and J shed 7 bases, with 8 bases lying between them. The CDR3 sequence: CASSLWQSNSPLHF. The CDR3 region has the DNA TGTGCCAGCAGTTTATGGCAGAGCAATTCACCCCTCCACTTT.

CDR3 nucleotides: TGTGCCAGCTCACCACCGGGGGGGGACGGCAATCAGCCCCAGCATTTT. Its protein is CASSPPGGDGNQPQHF. The chain couples TRBV18 to TRBJ1-5, with D perhaps TRBD1 (5 bases). The CDR3 spans 16 residues. CDR1 and CDR2 (germline): KGHSH, LQKENI. With 0 bases removed from V and 2 bases from J, the gap between germline ends came to 11 bases.

The CDR3 here is CASSLSRRGGNQPQHF. CDR3 in DNA: TGTGCCAGCAGTTTATCCCGCAGGGGAGGTAATCAGCCCCAGCATTTT. The V and J genes are TRBV27 and TRBJ1-5, with D possibly being TRBD1 (6 bases). The CDR3 totals 16 residues. Between the trimmed V and J ends, which lost 0 bases and 4 bases, there was a span of 13 bases. CDR1 and CDR2 (germline): MNHEY, SMNVEV (reference sequence).

The rearrangement uses TRBV7-3 and TRBJ1-1; D unclear. From germline, CDR1 is SGHTA and CDR2 FQGTGA. This CDR3 is built from 13 residues. V lost 5 bases and J 7 bases, leaving 14 bases between the germline ends. In nucleotides, the CDR3 is TGTGCCAGCAGCCCTTTTAAGGGCGGTGAAGCTTTCTTT. This gives the protein CASSPFKGGEAFF.

The chain combines TRBV11-3 with TRBJ2-7; 7 positions agree with TRBD1. V trimming: 4 bases; J trimming: 4 bases; junction bases outside the gene matches: 10. This CDR3 contains 15 residues. Germline CDR1 and CDR2: SGHNT and YENEEA. CDR3 in amino acids: CASSSGQAVGYEQYF. The CDR3 DNA reads as TGTGCCAGCAGCTCAGGACAGGCAGTCGGGTACGAGCAGTACTTC.

V is TRBV5-4 and J is TRBJ2-6; 7 bases are shared with TRBD2. The CDR3 spans 16 residues. Germline V gives CDR1 SGHNT, CDR2 YYREEE (reference sequence). The ends lost 9 bases at V and 2 bases at J; junction bases unmatched: 11. CDR3 loop: CATYDRRGAGANVLTF. The CDR3 DNA reads as TGTGCCACCTATGACCGTCGGGGGGCTGGGGCCAACGTCCTGACTTTC.

The chain employs TRBV7-9 and TRBJ2-6; 7 positions match TRBD1. This CDR3 comprises 19 residues. V was clipped by 4 bases and J by 0 bases; unmatched bases: 12. Germline loops: CDR1 SEHNR, CDR2 FQNEAQ (reference sequence). CDR3 DNA: TGTGCCAGCAGCTCCGCTACCGGGACAGAAAACTCTGGGGCCAACGTCCTGACTTTC. Protein: CASSSATGTENSGANVLTF.

CDR3 coding DNA: TGTGCCACCAGCAGAGATCTTCGGGTGGGGGAGCAGGTCGAGCAGTACTTC. Protein sequence: CATSRDLRVGEQVEQYF. This chain connects TRBV15 to TRBJ2-7; D is perhaps TRBD1 or TRBD2 (5 bases each). This CDR3 comprises 17 residues. V lost 0 bases and J lost 6, with 21 bases in between. The germline V gene encodes CDR1 LNHNV and CDR2 YYDKDF (reference sequence).